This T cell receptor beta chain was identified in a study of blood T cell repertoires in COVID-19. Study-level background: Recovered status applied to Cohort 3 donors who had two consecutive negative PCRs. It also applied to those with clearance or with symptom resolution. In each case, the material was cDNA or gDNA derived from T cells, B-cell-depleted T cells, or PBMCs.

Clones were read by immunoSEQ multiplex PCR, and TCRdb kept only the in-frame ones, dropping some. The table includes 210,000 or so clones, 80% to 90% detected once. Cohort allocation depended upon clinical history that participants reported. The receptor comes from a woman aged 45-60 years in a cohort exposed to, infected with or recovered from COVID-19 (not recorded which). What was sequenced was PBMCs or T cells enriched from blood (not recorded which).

The CDR3 sequence is CASSQDPRGREQYF. CDR3 DNA sequence: TGCGCCAGCAGCCAAGATCCCAGGGGCCGGGAGCAGTACTTC. This rearrangement joins TRBV4-3 to TRBJ2-7, with TRBD1 as a possible D gene (6 bases). The CDR3 has 14 residues. Trimming pared 0 bases from V and 7 bases from J, leaving 13 bases between. Germline CDR1 and CDR2: LGHNA and YSLEER.